This is a list of T cell receptor beta chains from one sample in a study of CXCR3-negative and CXCR3-positive naive CD8 T cells. No DNA is given; TCRdb re-called the 5' RACE reads and lists each CDR3 protein once. This table lists 69,000 or so distinct CDR3 sequences. Specimen: naive CXCR3- CD8+ T cells from blood. Receptors originate from a human donor in good health. Some clones in this sample may be carry-over from other donors' samples. The CDR3 runs from the conserved cysteine through the conserved F or W. For some rows the clone size is stated as once, few or many, or as a class when expanded; others skip it.

j_call clone_size v_call cdr3_aa
TRBJ1-4 . TRBV7-9 CASTGTDPEKLFF
TRBJ1-6 . TRBV14 CASSRGQGAGSSYNSPLHF
TRBJ2-1 . TRBV3-1 CASSRDSMGNEQFF
TRBJ2-1 . TRBV14 CASSQSPGGSYNEQFF
TRBJ2-1 . TRBV12-3/TRBV12-4 CASSETGENEQFF
TRBJ2-7 . TRBV3-1 CASSLDSRRHF
TRBJ2-1 . TRBV27 CASSPGLGGNEQFF
TRBJ2-3 . TRBV20-1 CSARLAGGADTQYF
TRBJ2-5 . TRBV3-1 CASSPPTPGLQETQYF
TRBJ2-7 . TRBV5-1 CASQIGLSSVEQYF
TRBJ1-1 . TRBV30 CAWSPGTGVTEAFF
TRBJ1-2 . TRBV29-1 CSVEDPTANYGYTF
TRBJ1-1 . TRBV7-9 CASSPPGFLAFF
TRBJ2-7 . TRBV28 CASSLGDGAFSEQYF
TRBJ2-1 . TRBV7-9 CASSQPRTVLDEQFF
TRBJ2-1 . TRBV29-1 CSVWGQGANEQFF
TRBJ2-7 . TRBV28 CASSSSTGGLYEQYF
TRBJ1-2 medium-sized TRBV10-2 CASSGGTPWYGYTF
TRBJ1-1 . TRBV3-1 CASSQEVWGNTEAFF
TRBJ2-1 . TRBV11-2 CASSPSWVEQFF
TRBJ2-7 . TRBV28 CASSLLAGTSYEQYF
TRBJ2-7 . TRBV27 CASSSGTPYEQYF
TRBJ1-4 . TRBV2 CASSEEDRPTNEKLFF
TRBJ1-2 . TRBV7-9 CASSLVGWADNYGYTF
TRBJ2-7 . TRBV23-1 CASSQFFYEQYF
TRBJ1-2 . TRBV29-1 CSVDGSQYGYTF
TRBJ2-7 . TRBV10-2 CASSESLVAGVYEQYF
TRBJ2-1 . TRBV28 CASSRTGALLNEQFF
TRBJ2-5 . TRBV28 CASSIRTAGRHQETQYF
TRBJ1-1 . TRBV5-1 CASSLVSETNTEAFF
TRBJ2-7 . TRBV29-1 CSVADSGRTYEQYF